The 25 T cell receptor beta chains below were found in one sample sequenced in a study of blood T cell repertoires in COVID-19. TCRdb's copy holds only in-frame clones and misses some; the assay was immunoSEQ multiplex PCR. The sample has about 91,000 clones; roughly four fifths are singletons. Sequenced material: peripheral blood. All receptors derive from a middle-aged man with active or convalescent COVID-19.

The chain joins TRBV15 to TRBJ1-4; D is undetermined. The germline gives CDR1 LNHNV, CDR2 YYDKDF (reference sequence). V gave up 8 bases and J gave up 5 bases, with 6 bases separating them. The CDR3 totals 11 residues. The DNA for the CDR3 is TGTGCCACCCGAGCAAATGAAAAACTGTTTTTT. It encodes CATRANEKLFF.

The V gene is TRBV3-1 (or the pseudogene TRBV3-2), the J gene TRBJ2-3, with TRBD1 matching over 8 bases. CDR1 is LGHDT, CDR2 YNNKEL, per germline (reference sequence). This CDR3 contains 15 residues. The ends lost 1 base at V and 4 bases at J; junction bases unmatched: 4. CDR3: CASSQVGQVADTQYF. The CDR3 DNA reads TGTGCCAGCAGCCAAGTGGGACAGGTAGCAGATACGCAGTATTTT.

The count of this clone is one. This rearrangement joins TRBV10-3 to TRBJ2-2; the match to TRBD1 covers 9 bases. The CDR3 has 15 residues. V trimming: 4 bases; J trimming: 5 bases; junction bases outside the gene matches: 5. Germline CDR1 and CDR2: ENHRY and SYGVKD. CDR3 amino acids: CAISGKTGGTGELFF. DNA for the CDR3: TGTGCCATCAGTGGAAAGACAGGGGGAACCGGGGAGCTGTTTTTT.

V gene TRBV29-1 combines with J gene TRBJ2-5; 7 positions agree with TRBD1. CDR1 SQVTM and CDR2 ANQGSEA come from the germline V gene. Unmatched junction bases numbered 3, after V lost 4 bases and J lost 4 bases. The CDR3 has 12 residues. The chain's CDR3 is CSVGRQGETQYF. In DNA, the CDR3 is TGCAGCGTTGGACGACAGGGAGAGACCCAGTACTTC.

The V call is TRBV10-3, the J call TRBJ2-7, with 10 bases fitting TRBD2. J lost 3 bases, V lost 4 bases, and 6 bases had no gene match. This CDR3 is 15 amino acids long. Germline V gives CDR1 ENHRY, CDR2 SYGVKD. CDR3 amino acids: CAISGAGGLSYEQYF. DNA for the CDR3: TGTGCCATCAGTGGAGCGGGGGGGTTGAGCTACGAGCAGTACTTC.

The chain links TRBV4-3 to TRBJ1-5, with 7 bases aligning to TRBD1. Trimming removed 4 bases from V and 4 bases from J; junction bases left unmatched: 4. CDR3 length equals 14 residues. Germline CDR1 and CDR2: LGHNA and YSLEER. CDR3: CASSPRQGNQPQHF. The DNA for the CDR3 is TGCGCCAGCAGCCCCAGACAGGGAAATCAGCCCCAGCATTTT.

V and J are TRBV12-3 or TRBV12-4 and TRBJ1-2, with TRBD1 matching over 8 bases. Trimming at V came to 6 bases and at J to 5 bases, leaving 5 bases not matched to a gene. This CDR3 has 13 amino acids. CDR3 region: CASRPDRGYGYTF. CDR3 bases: TGTGCCAGCAGGCCCGACAGGGGTTATGGCTACACCTTC.

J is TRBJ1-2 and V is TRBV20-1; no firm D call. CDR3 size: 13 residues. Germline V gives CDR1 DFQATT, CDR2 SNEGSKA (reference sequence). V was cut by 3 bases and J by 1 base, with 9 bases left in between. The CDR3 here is CSASRESNYGYTF. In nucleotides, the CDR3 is TGCAGTGCTAGTAGGGAGAGTAACTATGGCTACACCTTC.

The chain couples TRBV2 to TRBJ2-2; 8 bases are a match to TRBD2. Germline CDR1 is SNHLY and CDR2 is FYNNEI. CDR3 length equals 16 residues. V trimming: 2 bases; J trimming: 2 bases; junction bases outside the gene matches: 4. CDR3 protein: CASSETGTSNTGELFF. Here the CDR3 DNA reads TGTGCCAGCAGTGAAACCGGGACTAGTAACACCGGGGAGCTGTTTTTT.

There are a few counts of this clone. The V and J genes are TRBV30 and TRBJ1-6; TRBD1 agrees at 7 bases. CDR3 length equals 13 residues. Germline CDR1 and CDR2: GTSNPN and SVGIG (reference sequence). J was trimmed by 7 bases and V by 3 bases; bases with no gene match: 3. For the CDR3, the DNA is TGTGCCTGGAGACAGACAGGGAATTCACCCCTCCACTTT. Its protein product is CAWRQTGNSPLHF.

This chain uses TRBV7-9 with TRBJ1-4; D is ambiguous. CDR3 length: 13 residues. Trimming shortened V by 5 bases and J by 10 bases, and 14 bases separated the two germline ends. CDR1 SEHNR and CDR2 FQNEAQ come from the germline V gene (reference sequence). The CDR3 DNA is TGTGCCAGCAGCCTAGAAAGAGTTGGAAAACTGTTTTTT. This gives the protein CASSLERVGKLFF.

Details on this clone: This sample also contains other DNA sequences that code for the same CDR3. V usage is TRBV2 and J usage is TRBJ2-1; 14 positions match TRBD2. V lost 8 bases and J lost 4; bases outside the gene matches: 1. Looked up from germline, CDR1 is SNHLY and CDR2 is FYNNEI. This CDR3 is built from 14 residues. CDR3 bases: TGTGCCAGCGGGACTAGCGGGGGTTACAATGAGCAGTTCTTC. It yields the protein CASGTSGGYNEQFF.

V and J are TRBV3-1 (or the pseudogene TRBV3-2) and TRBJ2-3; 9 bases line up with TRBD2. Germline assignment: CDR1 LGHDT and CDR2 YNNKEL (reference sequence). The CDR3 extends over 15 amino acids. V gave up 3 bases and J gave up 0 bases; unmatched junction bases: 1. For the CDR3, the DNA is TGTGCCAGCAGCCAGCGGGGGGGGAGCACAGATACGCAGTATTTT. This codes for CASSQRGGSTDTQYF.

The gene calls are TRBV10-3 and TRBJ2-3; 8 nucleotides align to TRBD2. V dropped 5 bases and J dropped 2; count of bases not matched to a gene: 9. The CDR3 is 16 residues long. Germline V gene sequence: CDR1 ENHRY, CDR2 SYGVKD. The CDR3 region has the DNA TGTGCCATCAGTCCCCCGAGCGGGGGAAACACAGATACGCAGTATTTT. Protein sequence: CAISPPSGGNTDTQYF.

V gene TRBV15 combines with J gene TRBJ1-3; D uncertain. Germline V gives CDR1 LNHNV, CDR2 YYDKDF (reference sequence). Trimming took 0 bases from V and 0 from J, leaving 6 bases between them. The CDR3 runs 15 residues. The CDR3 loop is CATSREQFSGNTIYF. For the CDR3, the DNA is TGTGCCACCAGCAGAGAACAGTTCTCTGGAAACACCATATATTTT.

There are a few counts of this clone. The CDR3 nucleotides are TGTGCCAGCAGCCGGGACACCCATAGCAATCAGCCCCAGCATTTT. It translates to CASSRDTHSNQPQHF. The gene calls are TRBV27 and TRBJ1-5; D perhaps matches TRBD1 (6 bases). V was shortened by 6 bases and J by 0 bases, with 12 bases between the two germline ends. Germline CDR1 reads MNHEY; CDR2 reads SMNVEV (reference sequence). This CDR3 region has 15 residues.

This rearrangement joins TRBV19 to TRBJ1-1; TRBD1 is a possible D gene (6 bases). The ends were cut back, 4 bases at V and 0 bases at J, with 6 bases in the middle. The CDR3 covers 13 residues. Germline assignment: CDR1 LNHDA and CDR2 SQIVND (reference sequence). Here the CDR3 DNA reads TGTGCCAGTAGTAAGGGGGTGAACACTGAAGCTTTCTTT. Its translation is CASSKGVNTEAFF.

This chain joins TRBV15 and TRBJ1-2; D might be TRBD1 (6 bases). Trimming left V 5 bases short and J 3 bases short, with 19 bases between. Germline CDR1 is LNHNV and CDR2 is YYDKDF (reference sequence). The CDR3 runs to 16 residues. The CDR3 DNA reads TGTGCCACCAGCGCTACAGGGAACTCCCCTGACTATGGCTACACCTTC. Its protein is CATSATGNSPDYGYTF.

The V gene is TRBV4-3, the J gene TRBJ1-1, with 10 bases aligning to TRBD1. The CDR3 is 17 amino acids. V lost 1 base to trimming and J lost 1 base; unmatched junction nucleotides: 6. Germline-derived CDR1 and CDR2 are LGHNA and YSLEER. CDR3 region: CASSQVTGGRSNTEAFF. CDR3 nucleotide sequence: TGCGCCAGCAGCCAAGTGACAGGGGGCCGGTCGAACACTGAAGCTTTCTTT.

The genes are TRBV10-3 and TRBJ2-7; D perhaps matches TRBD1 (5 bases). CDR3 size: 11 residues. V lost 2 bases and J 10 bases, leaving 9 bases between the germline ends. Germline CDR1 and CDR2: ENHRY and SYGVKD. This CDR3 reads CAISETRGQYF. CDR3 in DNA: TGTGCCATCAGTGAGACAAGGGGACAGTACTTC.

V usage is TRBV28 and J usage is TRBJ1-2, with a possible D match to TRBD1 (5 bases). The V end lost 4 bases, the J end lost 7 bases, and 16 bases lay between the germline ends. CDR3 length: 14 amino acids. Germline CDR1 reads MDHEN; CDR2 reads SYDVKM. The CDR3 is CASSWPRGEFGYTF. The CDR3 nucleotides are TGTGCCAGCAGTTGGCCTCGGGGGGAATTTGGCTACACCTTC.

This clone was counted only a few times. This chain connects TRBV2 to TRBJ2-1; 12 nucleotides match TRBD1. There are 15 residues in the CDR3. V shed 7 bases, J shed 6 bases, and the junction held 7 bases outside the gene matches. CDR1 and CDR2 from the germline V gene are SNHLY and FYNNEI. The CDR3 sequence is CASTGTGGFVNEQFF. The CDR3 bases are TGTGCCAGCACCGGGACAGGGGGCTTCGTCAATGAGCAGTTCTTC.

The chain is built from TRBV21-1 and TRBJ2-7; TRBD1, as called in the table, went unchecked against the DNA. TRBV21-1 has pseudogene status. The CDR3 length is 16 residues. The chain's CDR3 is CASSKIRDRGLFEQYV. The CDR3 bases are TGTGCCAGCAGCAAAATCCGGGACAGGGGGCTGTTCGAGCAGTACGTC.

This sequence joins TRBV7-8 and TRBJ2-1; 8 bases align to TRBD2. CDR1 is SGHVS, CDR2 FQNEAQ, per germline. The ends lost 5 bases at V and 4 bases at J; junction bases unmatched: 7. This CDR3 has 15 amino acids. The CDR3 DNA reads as TGTGCCAGCAGCCGCGCTGGCGGGGGGTACAATGAGCAGTTCTTC. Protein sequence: CASSRAGGGYNEQFF.

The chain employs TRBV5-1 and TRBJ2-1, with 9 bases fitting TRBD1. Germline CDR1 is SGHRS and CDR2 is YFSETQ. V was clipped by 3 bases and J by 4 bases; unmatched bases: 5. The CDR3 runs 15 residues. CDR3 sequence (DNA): TGCGCCAGCAGCTCACAGGGGGCGTTATACAATGAGCAGTTCTTC. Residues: CASSSQGALYNEQFF. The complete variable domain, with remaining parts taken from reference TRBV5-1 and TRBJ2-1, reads KAGVTQTPRYLIKTRGQQVTLSCSPISGHRSVSWYQQTPGQGLQFLFEYFSETQRNKGNFPGRFSGRQFSNSRSEMNVSTLELGDSALYLCASSSQGALYNEQFFGPGTRLTVL.